This TCR beta chain was obtained from a study of CD8 T cells in Susac syndrome. Reverse transcription of roughly 0.45 to 1 ug RNA used random hexamers. From the immunoSEQ multiplex PCR reads, TCRdb called clonotypes with MiXCR, one entry per CDR3 protein. The repertoire has about 47,000 distinct CDR3 sequences, almost 95% of them found once; the top ten carry 0.4% to 0.5%. Germline V gene sequence: CDR1 MNHEY, CDR2 SVGEGT. V was pared by 7 bases and J by 1 base, with 13 bases between. The CDR3 consists of 14 residues. As to this clonotype: The antigen is unknown.

Study-wide results and caveats: Only a relatively small number of individuals were included in the TCR sequencing and HLA analysis.

TCR beta from blood CD8+ and CD4+ T cells was sequenced. V usage is TRBV6-2 or TRBV6-3 and J usage is TRBJ1-1; D is possibly TRBD1 (5 bases). This TCR derives from a human donor in good health. Material for sequencing was CD8+ T cells from PBMCs. CDR3 protein: CASTQGRANTEAFF. CDR3 sequence (DNA): TGTGCCAGCACCCAGGGACGGGCGAACACTGAAGCTTTCTTT.